This record looks at one T cell receptor beta chain sequence and its context. Antigen unknown. Germline and junction disagree at one end, which may indicate a read error. This sample is part of a study of shared clonotypes between healthy human individuals. As for the study in general: Serving as donors were two women and three men, whose ages spanned 18 to 49. Broader study findings: Across four donors, naive CD4 shared roughly 5.2%, naive CD8 more than 3%, memory CD4 roughly 2.4%, memory CD8 0.4%. Shared clonotypes across all four donors exceeded non-shared ones in generation probability.

Evenly divided among several immunoSEQ plates was the genomic DNA of each subset. Clones were sequenced by immunoSEQ multiplex PCR, and TCRdb holds only the in-frame ones, with some missing. The table includes over a million clones, more than 60% detected once. Germline V gene data show CDR1 as MRHNA and CDR2 as SNTAGT. The CDR3 totals 12 residues. Sequencing was performed on memory CD4+ T cells sorted from blood. The subset: CD45RA-negative fraction. This chain connects TRBV6-4 to TRBJ2-2; a weak D match, TRBD2 (5 bases). The TCR originated in a young man in good health. This CDR3 is CASRGRLRGAVF. CDR3 nucleotides: TGTGCCAGCAGGGGGAGACTCCGGGGAGCTGTTTTT.